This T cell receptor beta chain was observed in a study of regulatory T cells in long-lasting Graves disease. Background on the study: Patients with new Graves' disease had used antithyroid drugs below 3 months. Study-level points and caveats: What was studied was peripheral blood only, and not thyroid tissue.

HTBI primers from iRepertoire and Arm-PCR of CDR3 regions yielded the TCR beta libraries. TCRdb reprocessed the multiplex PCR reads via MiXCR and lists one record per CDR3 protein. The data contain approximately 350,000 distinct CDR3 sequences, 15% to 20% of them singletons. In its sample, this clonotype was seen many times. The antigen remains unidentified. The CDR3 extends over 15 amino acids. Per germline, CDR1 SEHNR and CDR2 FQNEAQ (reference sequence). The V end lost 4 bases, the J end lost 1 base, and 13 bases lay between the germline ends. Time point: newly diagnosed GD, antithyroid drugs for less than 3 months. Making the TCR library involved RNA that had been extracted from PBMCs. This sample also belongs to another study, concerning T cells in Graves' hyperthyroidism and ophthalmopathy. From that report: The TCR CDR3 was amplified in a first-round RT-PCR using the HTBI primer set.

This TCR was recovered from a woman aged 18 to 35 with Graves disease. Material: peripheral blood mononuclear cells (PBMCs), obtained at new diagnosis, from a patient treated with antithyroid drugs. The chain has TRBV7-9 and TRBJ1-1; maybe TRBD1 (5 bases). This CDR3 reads CASSWGREGNTEAFF. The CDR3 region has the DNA TGTGCCAGCAGCTGGGGCCGGGAGGGGAACACTGAAGCTTTCTTT.